This entry concerns a single TCR beta chain. The V and J ends lost 3 bases and 0 bases respectively, with 9 bases between them. The CDR3 extends over 14 amino acids. Germline CDR1 and CDR2: WNHNN and SYGVQD (reference sequence). The data were taken from a study of technical replicates of blood from several donors. Assay used: immunoSEQ multiplex PCR; TCRdb lists only in-frame clones, some missing. Found here are around 100,000 clones, just under 95% of them singletons; the top ten hold 0.34%. The sequence came from a human donor in good health. The V call is TRBV10-1, the J call TRBJ2-7; D ambiguous. The sample comprised T cells isolated from PBMCs. The CDR3 spells CASSEIAGSYEQYF. The CDR3 DNA follows: TGCGCCAGCAGTGAAATAGCTGGCTCCTACGAGCAGTACTTC.